The 25 T cell receptor beta chains reported below all come from one sample, sequenced in a study of cytomegalovirus exposure and HLA in healthy donors. It was with 60 Vbeta and 13 Jbeta primers that the PCR ran. Only in-frame clones appear in the TCRdb table, and some are missing; sequencing was by immunoSEQ multiplex PCR. The sample records more than 100,000 clones, approximately 8.9% being singletons. Sequences were obtained from PBMCs. These TCRs come from a middle-aged woman in good health and CMV-seropositive.

This clone was seen more than once but under ten times. The genes are TRBV5-1 and TRBJ2-7; D is possibly TRBD1 (6 bases). This CDR3 has 14 residues. Germline CDR1 reads SGHRS; CDR2 reads YFSETQ. The V and J ends lost 4 bases and 1 base respectively, with 12 bases between them. CDR3 residues: CASSRDQGSYEQYF. The CDR3 bases are TGCGCCAGCAGCCGAGATCAGGGGTCCTACGAGCAGTACTTC. The full variable domain, in which reference TRBV5-1 and TRBJ2-7 provide the parts outside the CDR3, is KAGVTQTPRYLIKTRGQQVTLSCSPISGHRSVSWYQQTPGQGLQFLFEYFSETQRNKGNFPGRFSGRQFSNSRSEMNVSTLELGDSALYLCASSRDQGSYEQYFGPGTRLTVT.

This clone appeared a few times. This chain connects TRBV5-1 to TRBJ2-1; 7 nucleotides align to TRBD2. Per the germline V gene, CDR1 is SGHRS and CDR2 is YFSETQ. The CDR3 is 16 residues long. V dropped 0 bases and J dropped 0; count of bases not matched to a gene: 3. CDR3 residues: CASSLGLAASYNEQFF. The DNA of the CDR3 is TGCGCCAGCAGCTTGGGGCTAGCGGCCTCCTACAATGAGCAGTTCTTC.

The chain couples TRBV10-2 to TRBJ1-1; TRBD1 matches at 7 bases. This CDR3 has 13 residues. Germline V gives CDR1 WSHSY, CDR2 SAAADI. With V trimmed by 6 bases and J by 3 bases, 4 bases remained unmatched. The CDR3 DNA reads as TGCGCCAGCAGGGTTCAGGGGGACACTGAAGCTTTCTTT. Protein: CASRVQGDTEAFF.

A single count supports this clone. Mismatch with germline at one junction end may stem from a read error. V gene TRBV5-1 combines with J gene TRBJ1-5; 8 bases map to TRBD1. Looked up from germline, CDR1 is SGHRS and CDR2 is YFSETQ. This CDR3 comprises 14 residues. CDR3 loop: CASRLGQGNQHQHF. Written as DNA, the CDR3 is TGCGCCAGCAGACTCGGACAGGGCAATCAGCACCAGCATTTT. Looking up the rest from reference TRBV5-1 and TRBJ1-5 gives the full variable domain: KAGVTQTPRYLIKTRGQQVTLSCSPISGHRSVSWYQQTPGQGLQFLFEYFSETQRNKGNFPGRFSGRQFSNSRSEMNVSTLELGDSALYLCASRLGQGNQHQHFGDGTRLSIL.

The gene calls are TRBV6-1 and TRBJ1-5; D gene ambiguous. V shed 1 base and J shed 2 bases, with 6 bases lying between them. CDR1 MNHNS and CDR2 SASEGT come from the germline V gene. This CDR3 contains 14 residues. The CDR3 DNA follows: TGTGCCAGCAGTGAAGGCCAGGGCAATCAGCCCCAGCATTTT. Its protein product is CASSEGQGNQPQHF.

This chain links TRBV5-3 with TRBJ1-2, with a weak D call TRBD1 (5 bases). TRBV5-3 is flagged as an ORF with uncertain function. Trimming cost V 7 bases and J 0 bases, with 22 bases left between them. The CDR3 spans 17 residues. The CDR3 bases are TGTGCCAGACCCATCCAAGTGGAGGGGAGAGCTAACTATGGCTACACCTTC. The encoded protein is CARPIQVEGRANYGYTF.

This clone has a handful of counts. The junction and the germline gene differ at one end; a read error may be behind it. In the same sample, other DNA sequences code for this CDR3. This rearrangement joins TRBV29-1 to TRBJ1-1, with TRBD1 matching over 8 bases. CDR1 and CDR2 from the germline V gene are SQVTM and ANQGSEA. The CDR3 has 11 residues. The CDR3: CSVRTGTEAFF. For the CDR3, the DNA is TGCAGCGTTCGGACAGGGACTGAAGCCTTCTTT.

This clone has a handful of counts. V gene TRBV12-5 combines with J gene TRBJ2-3; 7 bases agree with TRBD2. The CDR3 extends over 16 amino acids. Germline loops: CDR1 LGHNT, CDR2 FRNRAP. The V gene end was trimmed by 6 bases and the J gene end by 0 bases; junction bases not matched to a gene: 9. CDR3 amino acids: CASGPSLAASTDTQYF. For the CDR3, the DNA is TGTGCTAGTGGCCCTTCTCTAGCGGCTAGCACAGATACGCAGTATTTT.

This clone was seen only a few times. The chain joins TRBV10-1 to TRBJ2-2; D is possibly TRBD2 (5 bases). The V gene's germline CDR1 is WNHNN and CDR2 SYGVQD (reference sequence). The length of the CDR3 is 14 residues. The V and J ends lost 4 bases and 0 bases respectively, with 6 bases between them. CDR3 DNA sequence: TGCGCCAGCAGTGGGGAGTCGAACACCGGGGAGCTGTTTTTT. It codes for CASSGESNTGELFF.

This clone was observed a few times. The chain links TRBV2 to TRBJ1-5; 8 bases align to TRBD1. This CDR3 comprises 15 residues. Germline lookup yields CDR1 SNHLY and CDR2 FYNNEI. V trimming: 1 base; J trimming: 2 bases; junction bases outside the gene matches: 1. CDR3 residues: CASSEETGGNQPQHF. As DNA, the CDR3 is TGTGCCAGCAGTGAAGAGACAGGGGGCAATCAGCCCCAGCATTTT.

This clone was picked up a small number of times. This chain connects TRBV19 to TRBJ1-4; maybe TRBD1 (6 bases). This CDR3 region has 16 residues. V lost 4 bases to trimming and J lost 4 bases, with 16 bases between them. The germline gives CDR1 LNHDA, CDR2 SQIVND (reference sequence). The CDR3 DNA is TGTGCCAGTAGTACACAGGGAAACACCCTTAATGAAAAACTGTTTTTT. Translating gives CASSTQGNTLNEKLFF.

The CDR3 nucleotides read TGTGCCAGCAGCGTAGGACCGGGGGATCACTATAATTCACCCCTCCACTTT. Translating gives CASSVGPGDHYNSPLHF. The chain carries TRBV9 and TRBJ1-6; weak D call: TRBD1 (5 bases). V was trimmed by 0 bases and J by 3 bases, leaving 13 bases between them. CDR1 is SGDLS, CDR2 YYNGEE, per germline. This CDR3 contains 17 residues.

V gene TRBV19 combines with J gene TRBJ1-1; D is uncertain. Germline CDR1 reads LNHDA; CDR2 reads SQIVND (reference sequence). The CDR3 is 13 amino acids. The germline V and J ends were trimmed by 4 bases and 0 bases, with 6 bases remaining between them. This chain's CDR3 is CASSTLLNTEAFF. The DNA for the CDR3 is TGTGCCAGTAGTACCCTTCTGAACACTGAAGCTTTCTTT.

In regard to this clone: Relative to the germline gene, one junction end is altered; a read error may explain this. The chain joins TRBV4-2 to TRBJ2-3, with TRBD1 matching 8 bases. CDR3 length: 15 residues. The germline CDR1 and CDR2 sequences are LGHNA and YNFKEQ. The CDR3 loop is CASRQGQGGTDTQYF. CDR3 bases: TGTGCCAGCAGGCAAGGACAGGGTGGCACAGATACGCAGTATTTT.

This clone has a handful of counts. This specimen includes other DNA sequences encoding the same CDR3. V and J are TRBV6-1 and TRBJ1-6; TRBD1 is a possible D gene (6 bases). The CDR3 spans 15 residues. The ends were cut back, 2 bases at V and 5 bases at J, with 10 bases in the middle. Germline V lookup: CDR1 MNHNS, CDR2 SASEGT. The CDR3 sequence is CASSERGINNSPLHF. The CDR3 DNA sequence: TGTGCCAGCAGTGAAAGGGGGATAAATAATTCACCCCTCCACTTT.

The V and J genes are TRBV7-6 and TRBJ1-1; a weak D match, TRBD1 (6 bases). V dropped 2 bases and J dropped 4 bases, with 14 bases sitting between them. Germline CDR1 reads SGHVS; CDR2 reads FNYEAQ. The CDR3 extends over 15 amino acids. The CDR3 coding sequence is TGTGCCAGCAGCTTAACCCCAGGGGTGCTCACTGAAGCTTTCTTT. Protein product: CASSLTPGVLTEAFF.

This clone has only a few counts. The chain recombines TRBV2 with TRBJ1-1; D is possibly TRBD1 (5 bases). The V end lost 4 bases, the J end lost 4 bases, and 16 bases lay between the germline ends. Germline CDR1 is SNHLY and CDR2 is FYNNEI. The CDR3 runs to 15 residues. The CDR3 loop is CASSVGKTGGTEAFF. In DNA, the CDR3 is TGTGCCAGCAGTGTTGGCAAAACCGGGGGCACTGAAGCTTTCTTT.

This clone was seen a handful of times. The chain has TRBV2 and TRBJ2-2; 9 bases align to TRBD1. Germline-derived CDR1 and CDR2 are SNHLY and FYNNEI. The CDR3 totals 14 residues. V shed 6 bases and J 7 bases; nucleotides not matched to a gene: 6. The CDR3: CASSPDRGRGELFF. The DNA of the CDR3 is TGTGCCAGCAGCCCGGACAGGGGCCGCGGGGAGCTGTTTTTT.

Turning to this clone: Other DNA sequences in this sample translate to the same CDR3. This sequence joins TRBV5-6 and TRBJ1-3; D remains unclear. With 0 bases removed from V and 3 bases from J, the gap between germline ends came to 10 bases. CDR1 and CDR2 (germline): SGHDT, YYEEEE. The CDR3 loop spans 15 amino acids. CDR3 coding DNA: TGTGCCAGCAGCTTGGATGGAGGTAATGGAAACACCATATATTTT. This translates into CASSLDGGNGNTIYF.

Ten or more counts support this clone. The gene calls are TRBV6-6 and TRBJ2-2; no clear D. This CDR3 contains 12 residues. Per germline, CDR1 MNHNY and CDR2 SVGAGI (reference sequence). Trimming took off 11 bases at V and 4 bases at J, with 11 bases between the two ends. CDR3 in DNA: TGTGCCTCCTTTAGAACCACCGGGGAGCTGTTTTTT. As protein: CASFRTTGELFF.

This clone was picked up a small number of times. CDR3: CASSPGRVEDEKLFF. The CDR3 DNA follows: TGTGCCAGCAGTCCCGGTAGGGTGGAGGATGAAAAACTGTTTTTT. The chain is built from TRBV6-6 and TRBJ1-4; the D is unclear. This CDR3 contains 15 residues. Germline loops: CDR1 MNHNY, CDR2 SVGAGI (reference sequence). V was pared by 5 bases and J by 6 bases, with 16 bases between.

The table lists this clone with a few counts. CDR3 region: CASSLRTGGASGYGYTF. DNA of the CDR3: TGTGCCAGCAGCTTGCGGACAGGGGGCGCTTCGGGTTATGGCTACACCTTC. The gene calls are TRBV5-4 and TRBJ1-2; 11 nucleotides align to TRBD1. V dropped 1 base and J dropped 5; count of bases not matched to a gene: 10. The germline V gene encodes CDR1 SGHNT and CDR2 YYREEE (reference sequence). CDR3 length: 17 residues.

J is TRBJ2-1 and V is TRBV5-6; 7 nucleotides match TRBD1. The CDR3 runs to 15 residues. V was clipped by 3 bases and J by 0 bases; unmatched bases: 3. The germline V gene has CDR1 SGHDT and CDR2 YYEEEE. The CDR3 protein is CASSYRGISYNEQFF. CDR3 DNA: TGTGCCAGCAGCTACAGGGGCATCTCCTACAATGAGCAGTTCTTC. The variable domain in full, completed from reference TRBV5-6 and TRBJ2-1, reads DAGVTQSPTHLIKTRGQQVTLRCSPKSGHDTVSWYQQALGQGPQFIFQYYEEEERQRGNFPDRFSGHQFPNYSSELNVNALLLGDSALYLCASSYRGISYNEQFFGPGTRLTVL.

This clone was seen at least ten times. The CDR3 coding sequence is TGTGCCAGCAGCAAGGAACAGCTTACCAAAAACATTCAGTACTTC. Translation: CASSKEQLTKNIQYF. This sequence joins TRBV21-1 and TRBJ2-4; the table names TRBD1, a call not compared with the DNA. TRBV21-1 is an annotated pseudogene. CDR3 size: 15 residues.

The rearrangement links TRBV5-8 to TRBJ1-2; possible D gene TRBD1, 5 bases. Trimming removed 4 bases from V and 2 bases from J, with 9 bases in between. In germline, CDR1 is SGHTS, CDR2 YDEGEE. This CDR3 spans 13 amino acids. The CDR3 sequence: CASSRGLNYGYTF. For the CDR3, the DNA is TGTGCCAGCAGCCGGGGACTAAACTATGGCTACACCTTC. Looking up the rest from reference TRBV5-8 and TRBJ1-2 gives the full variable domain: EAGVTQSPTHLIKTRGQQATLRCSPISGHTSVYWYQQALGLGLQFLLWYDEGEERNRGNFPPRFSGRQFPNYSSELNVNALELEDSALYLCASSRGLNYGYTFGSGTRLTVV.